The 2 T cell receptor beta chains presented below share a single source sample, sequenced in a study of metastatic and nonmetastatic thyroid tumors. TCRdb re-called the PCR reads via MiXCR. Among about 28,000 clones listed, 3.7% were seen once. Not a single patient had been given any form of treatment at any point before undergoing thyroid surgery. The sample was blood. The receptors derive from a male donor with papillary thyroid cancer or a benign thyroid nodule (not recorded which). Some clones in this sample may be carry-over from other donors' samples.

This clone was found a few times. The CDR3 here is CASSLGGTSMHNEQFF. CDR3 DNA sequence: TGTGCCAGCAGTTTAGGAGGGACTAGCATGCACAATGAGCAGTTCTTC. The rearrangement joins TRBV12-3 or TRBV12-4 to TRBJ2-1; TRBD2 aligns across 9 bases. This CDR3 is built from 16 residues. Trimming removed 1 base from V and 5 bases from J; junction bases left unmatched: 6.

In this sample, this clone is medium-sized. The rearrangement joins TRBV6-1 to TRBJ2-7; D gene unclear. CDR3 length: 14 residues. Trimming removed 2 bases from V and 2 bases from J, with 10 bases in between. The V gene's germline CDR1 is MNHNS and CDR2 SASEGT. The CDR3 sequence is CASSELLGTYEQYF. CDR3 nucleotide sequence: TGTGCCAGCAGTGAACTGCTGGGAACCTACGAGCAGTACTTC.